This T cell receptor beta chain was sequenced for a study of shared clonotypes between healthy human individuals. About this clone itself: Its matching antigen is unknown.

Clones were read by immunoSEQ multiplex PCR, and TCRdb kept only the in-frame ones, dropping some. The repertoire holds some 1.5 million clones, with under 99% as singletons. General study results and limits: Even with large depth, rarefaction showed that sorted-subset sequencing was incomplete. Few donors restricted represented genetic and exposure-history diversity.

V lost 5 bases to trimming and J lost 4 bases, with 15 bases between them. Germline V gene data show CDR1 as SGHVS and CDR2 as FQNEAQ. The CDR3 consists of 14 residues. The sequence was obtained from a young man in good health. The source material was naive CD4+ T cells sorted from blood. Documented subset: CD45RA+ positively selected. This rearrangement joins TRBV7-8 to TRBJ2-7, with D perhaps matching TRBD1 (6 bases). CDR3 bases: TGTGCCAGCAGCCGAGGCTCAACAGGGTACGAGCAGTACTTC. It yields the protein CASSRGSTGYEQYF.